The rows below give T cell receptor beta chains drawn from one sample of a study of shared clonotypes between healthy human individuals. Libraries were prepared by immunoSEQ multiplex PCR; TCRdb keeps only in-frame clonotypes and omits some of them. The sample contains 560,000 or so clones, approximately 96% of which appear only once. Sequences were obtained from naive CD8+ T cells sorted from blood. These receptors originate from a woman aged 25-40 years in good health. Both conserved end residues are part of each CDR3. D genes are given only for firm matches. Clone size appears in some rows only: once, few, many, or a class for an expanded clone.

TRBJ1-1 | NA | TRBV5-1 | NA | CASSLDGRYSSEAFF | TGCGCCAGCAGCTTGGACGGCCGCTATTCGTCTGAAGCTTTCTTT
TRBJ1-1 | NA | TRBV18 | NA | CASSPPWVENTEAFF | TGTGCCAGCTCACCTCCCTGGGTCGAGAACACTGAAGCTTTCTTT
TRBJ2-7 | NA | TRBV28 | once | CASSFRGKSYEQYF | TGTGCCAGCAGTTTCCGGGGAAAGTCCTACGAGCAGTACTTC
TRBJ2-7 | NA | TRBV15 | NA | CATSSSRGAAYEQYF | TGTGCCACCAGCAGTTCTCGAGGGGCAGCGTACGAGCAGTACTTC
TRBJ2-1 | NA | TRBV27 | once | CASRLQGSYNEQFF | TGTGCCAGCAGGCTACAGGGATCCTACAATGAGCAGTTCTTC
TRBJ2-3 | NA | TRBV7-2 | NA | CASSSTGGRADTQYF | TGTGCCAGCAGCTCAACTGGCGGCCGCGCAGATACGCAGTATTTT
TRBJ2-7 | NA | TRBV28 | NA | CASSLSGRDPSYEQYF | TGTGCCAGCAGTTTATCCGGGCGGGACCCCTCCTACGAGCAGTACTTC
TRBJ2-7 | TRBD2 | TRBV9 | NA | CASSVGPGGPSYEQYF | TGTGCCAGCAGCGTAGGACCGGGAGGGCCGTCCTACGAGCAGTACTTC
TRBJ1-2 | NA | TRBV7-9 | NA | CASSLGDPLRGYTF | TGTGCCAGCAGCTTAGGTGATCCCCTACGGGGCTACACCTTC
TRBJ1-1 | NA | TRBV19 | NA | CASSPGITLIVFF | TGTGCCAGTAGTCCGGGGATAACACTGATTGTTTTCTTT
TRBJ1-5 | NA | TRBV19 | NA | CASSQKAENQPQHF | TGTGCCAGTAGCCAAAAGGCGGAAAATCAGCCCCAGCATTTT
TRBJ1-1 | NA | TRBV28 | NA | CASSPRRNTEAFF | TGTGCCAGCAGCCCCCGGCGGAACACTGAAGCTTTCTTT
TRBJ2-3 | NA | TRBV2 | NA | CASSETGPLFDTQYF | TGTGCCAGCAGTGAAACAGGGCCCTTGTTCGATACGCAGTATTTT
TRBJ2-7 | NA | TRBV5-4 | NA | CASSSSGLTYEQYF | TGTGCCAGCAGCTCCAGCGGGCTCACCTACGAGCAGTACTTC
TRBJ2-1 | NA | TRBV6-5 | NA | CASTEGSEQFF | TGTGCCAGCACCGAGGGCAGCGAGCAGTTCTTC
TRBJ1-1 | NA | TRBV29-1 | NA | CSVPGVNTEAFF | TGCAGCGTGCCAGGAGTGAACACTGAAGCTTTCTTT
TRBJ2-3 | NA | TRBV28 | NA | CASSTRGMGDTQYF | TGTGCCAGCAGTACGAGGGGGATGGGAGATACGCAGTATTTT
TRBJ1-1 | NA | TRBV6-4 | NA | CASSDSGGDTEAFF | TGTGCCAGCAGTGACTCTGGGGGAGACACTGAAGCTTTCTTT
TRBJ2-7 | TRBD2 | TRBV28 | NA | CASSLTSGSDYEQYF | TGTGCCAGCAGCCTCACTAGCGGGAGTGACTACGAGCAGTACTTC
TRBJ2-3 | NA | TRBV27 | NA | CASRGVQDTQYF | TGTGCCAGCAGAGGCGTTCAGGATACGCAGTATTTT
TRBJ1-1 | NA | TRBV11-2 | NA | CASSRTLNTEAFF | TGTGCCAGCAGCCGGACATTGAACACTGAAGCTTTCTTT
TRBJ2-3 | TRBD2 | TRBV4-1 | NA | CASSQPLAGVRDTQYF | TGCGCCAGCAGCCAACCCCTAGCGGGAGTTAGGGATACGCAGTATTTT
TRBJ2-1 | NA | TRBV11-3 | NA | CASSLRGDNEQFF | TGTGCCAGCAGCTTAAGGGGCGATAATGAGCAGTTCTTC
TRBJ1-3 | NA | TRBV9 | NA | CASSPSRGVVSGNTIYF | TGTGCCAGCAGCCCTTCACGGGGGGTGGTCTCTGGAAACACCATATATTTT
TRBJ2-7 | TRBD2 | TRBV7-8 | NA | CASSFLAGSYEQYF | TGTGCCAGCAGCTTTTTAGCGGGATCCTACGAGCAGTACTTC
TRBJ2-5 | TRBD1 | TRBV2 | NA | CASTAGTEETQYF | TGTGCCAGCACCGCAGGGACAGAAGAGACCCAGTACTTC
TRBJ2-7 | TRBD1 | TRBV27 | NA | CASRGGTGFEQYF | TGTGCCAGCAGAGGAGGGACAGGCTTCGAGCAGTACTTC
TRBJ2-3 | TRBD2 | TRBV4-1 | NA | CASSPSGGGVTDTQYF | TGCGCCAGCAGCCCCTCGGGGGGGGGTGTCACAGATACGCAGTATTTT
TRBJ1-2 | TRBD1 | TRBV7-9 | NA | CASSFPDREAYGYTF | TGTGCCAGCAGCTTCCCGGACAGGGAGGCCTATGGCTACACCTTC
TRBJ1-1 | NA | TRBV28 | NA | CASSQGMTEAFF | TGTGCCAGCTCCCAGGGAATGACTGAAGCTTTCTTT
TRBJ2-7 | NA | TRBV5-1 | NA | CASSLSYGVAYEQYF | TGCGCCAGCAGCTTGAGTTATGGGGTCGCCTACGAGCAGTACTTC
TRBJ1-2 | NA | TRBV6-5 | once | CASSYSPRSYGYTF | TGTGCCAGCAGTTACTCTCCCCGTTCCTATGGCTACACCTTC
TRBJ2-7 | NA | TRBV4-1 | NA | CASSQGLRSYEQYF | TGCGCCAGCAGCCAAGGTCTACGGAGCTACGAGCAGTACTTC
TRBJ1-5 | NA | TRBV19 | NA | CASSIRSGDQPQHF | TGTGCCAGTAGTATAAGGTCAGGGGATCAGCCCCAGCATTTT
TRBJ2-1 | TRBD2 | TRBV7-9 | NA | CASSLFALRLAGTYNEQFF | TGTGCCAGCAGCTTATTCGCTCTACGGCTAGCGGGGACCTACAATGAGCAGTTCTTC
TRBJ2-7 | NA | TRBV11-1 | once | CASSLNPGRHEQYF | TGTGCCAGCAGCTTAAACCCAGGGCGGCACGAGCAGTACTTC
TRBJ2-3 | TRBD2 | TRBV27 | NA | CASGRLAGTDTQYF | TGTGCCAGCGGCAGACTAGCGGGAACAGATACGCAGTATTTT
TRBJ1-6 | NA | TRBV28 | NA | CASRFFRGSPLHF | TGTGCCAGCCGCTTCTTCCGGGGGTCCCCCCTCCACTTT
TRBJ2-1 | NA | TRBV27 | NA | CASSFLTGVDNEQFF | TGTGCCAGCAGTTTTTTGACGGGAGTCGACAATGAGCAGTTCTTC